The 31 T cell receptor beta chains given below trace back to one sample, sequenced in a study of T cell responses to AZD1222 COVID-19 vaccine. Assay used: immunoSEQ multiplex PCR; TCRdb lists only in-frame clones, some missing. The sample holds 110,000 or so clones, 88% seen once. Sample: peripheral blood, taken on day 0 of AZD1222 vaccination. The receptors stem from an adult in good health.

The V and J genes are TRBV9 and TRBJ2-3; D gene unclear. Germline V gene sequence: CDR1 SGDLS, CDR2 YYNGEE. V was trimmed by 0 bases and J by 6 bases, leaving 5 bases between them. The CDR3 extends over 12 amino acids. The CDR3 DNA is TGTGCCAGCAGCGTAGTGGTGGATACGCAGTATTTT. This encodes CASSVVVDTQYF.

The chain combines TRBV19 with TRBJ2-2; 7 bases are a match to TRBD1. CDR3 length: 15 residues. V lost 7 bases to trimming and J lost 4 bases; unmatched junction nucleotides: 9. CDR1 and CDR2 from the germline V gene are LNHDA and SQIVND (reference sequence). The CDR3, as DNA: TGTGCCAGTAATCCCCGGGACAGCGGCACCGGGGAGCTGTTTTTT. It is translated as CASNPRDSGTGELFF.

The rearrangement links TRBV12-2 to TRBJ2-1; the D call in the table, TRBD2, was not verified against the DNA. TRBV12-2 is an annotated pseudogene. The CDR3 runs to 17 residues. The CDR3 nucleotides read TGTGCAAGTCGCCGAGATCTAGCGGGAGTTTGCCACCATGAGCAGTTCTTC. Protein: CASRRDLAGVCHHEQFF.

This clone was recorded only once. The gene calls are TRBV7-9 and TRBJ2-3; D is perhaps TRBD1 (6 bases). V gave up 1 base and J gave up 4 bases, with 9 bases separating them. CDR3 length: 14 amino acids. Per germline, CDR1 SEHNR and CDR2 FQNEAQ (reference sequence). The CDR3 protein is CASSLVGAADTQYF. DNA of the CDR3: TGTGCCAGCAGCTTAGTGGGGGCCGCAGATACGCAGTATTTT.

This chain uses TRBV27 with TRBJ1-2; D is undetermined. This CDR3 has 12 residues. The V and J ends lost 4 bases and 6 bases respectively, with 9 bases between them. Germline V lookup: CDR1 MNHEY, CDR2 SMNVEV (reference sequence). The CDR3 spells CASSSRGHGYTF. The CDR3 nucleotides read TGTGCCAGCAGTTCGCGAGGTCATGGCTACACCTTC.

In this sample, this clone turned up once. The chain has TRBV14 and TRBJ1-3; D unresolved. This CDR3 is built from 16 residues. CDR1 and CDR2 (germline): SGHDN, FVKESK. V lost 0 bases and J 3 bases, leaving 12 bases between the germline ends. This CDR3 is CASSQDLRGSGNTIYF. CDR3 bases: TGTGCCAGCAGCCAAGATCTGCGGGGTAGTGGAAACACCATATATTTT.

The chain uses TRBV29-1 and TRBJ1-2; D remains ambiguous. Germline CDR1 and CDR2: SQVTM and ANQGSEA. V was trimmed by 5 bases and J by 7 bases, leaving 8 bases between them. This CDR3 spans 10 amino acids. CDR3 in amino acids: CSVREGGYTF. DNA of the CDR3: TGCAGCGTTAGGGAGGGTGGCTACACCTTC.

The rearrangement links TRBV5-1 to TRBJ1-4; a weak D match, TRBD1 (6 bases). The CDR3 loop spans 14 amino acids. V dropped 4 bases and J dropped 8 bases, with 15 bases sitting between them. CDR1 SGHRS and CDR2 YFSETQ come from the germline V gene. Here the CDR3 DNA reads TGCGCCAGCAGCCCGACAGGATCAGAAGAAAAACTGTTTTTT. This translates into CASSPTGSEEKLFF. Looking up the rest from reference TRBV5-1 and TRBJ1-4 gives the full variable domain: KAGVTQTPRYLIKTRGQQVTLSCSPISGHRSVSWYQQTPGQGLQFLFEYFSETQRNKGNFPGRFSGRQFSNSRSEMNVSTLELGDSALYLCASSPTGSEEKLFFGSGTQLSVL.

The chain links TRBV5-1 to TRBJ2-3; 9 bases match TRBD1. V shed 5 bases and J 4 bases; nucleotides not matched to a gene: 8. Germline loops: CDR1 SGHRS, CDR2 YFSETQ. The CDR3 consists of 15 residues. The CDR3 sequence is CASSMTGQGSDTQYF. DNA for the CDR3: TGCGCCAGCAGTATGACGGGACAGGGATCAGATACGCAGTATTTT.

V gene TRBV10-2 combines with J gene TRBJ1-5; D may be TRBD1 (5 bases). Trimming left V 7 bases short and J 2 bases short, with 12 bases between. The CDR3 is made up of 14 amino acids. CDR1 is WSHSY, CDR2 SAAADI, per germline. CDR3 protein: CASTQTERNQPQHF. CDR3 nucleotides: TGCGCCAGCACCCAGACAGAGCGCAATCAGCCCCAGCATTTT.

This clone was found a few times. The chain uses TRBV12-3 or TRBV12-4 and TRBJ2-7; D is unclear. This CDR3 is 12 amino acids long. Trimming left V 0 bases short and J 7 bases short, with 7 bases between. The CDR3 DNA is TGTGCCAGCAGTTTAGCGGGGTCTGAGCAGTACTTC. Translation gives CASSLAGSEQYF.

In this sample, this clone turned up once. The rearrangement links TRBV28 to TRBJ2-1; 8 nucleotides agree with TRBD2. Trimming cost V 6 bases and J 4 bases; bases outside gene matches: 11. CDR3 length equals 16 residues. CDR1 is MDHEN, CDR2 SYDVKM, per germline. In DNA form, the CDR3 reads TGTGCCAGCAGCCTAACTGTAGCGGGGACTTACAATGAGCAGTTCTTC. Its translation is CASSLTVAGTYNEQFF.

This chain joins TRBV6-1 and TRBJ1-5, with 7 bases aligning to TRBD1. The CDR3 is 16 amino acids. V gave up 4 bases and J gave up 7 bases; unmatched junction bases: 13. From germline, CDR1 is MNHNS and CDR2 SASEGT. The CDR3 region has the DNA TGTGCCAGCAGTGCCAGGACAGGCCCACGGGGGCAGCCCCAGCATTTT. Residues: CASSARTGPRGQPQHF.

This clone was found once. The V gene is TRBV7-8, the J gene TRBJ2-6; D not resolved. Trimming stripped 11 bases from V and 1 base from J, with 6 bases between. This CDR3 has 12 residues. Germline CDR1 SGHVS, CDR2 FQNEAQ. Written as DNA, the CDR3 is TGTGCCGGGTTTTCTGGGGCCAACGTCCTGACTTTC. As protein: CAGFSGANVLTF.

This clone was seen only once. This chain connects TRBV5-5 to TRBJ2-5; D is ambiguous. Trimming removed 4 bases from V and 5 bases from J, with 24 bases in between. The CDR3 is 17 amino acids. The germline CDR1 and CDR2 sequences are SGHKS and YYEKEE (reference sequence). As DNA, the CDR3 is TGTGCCAGCAGCCCTAACTCTCCCGGATTAGAAGGGGAGACCCAGTACTTC. It codes for CASSPNSPGLEGETQYF.

The rearrangement links TRBV30 to TRBJ2-6, with 7 positions matching TRBD2. The CDR3 covers 16 residues. Germline V gene data show CDR1 as GTSNPN and CDR2 as SVGIG (reference sequence). The junction had 9 bases not matched to a gene; V was cut back by 7 bases and J by 0 bases. CDR3 sequence: CASSPAGNSGANVLTF. DNA for the CDR3: TGTGCCTCCTCCCCAGCGGGGAACTCTGGGGCCAACGTCCTGACTTTC.

The rearrangement joins TRBV19 to TRBJ1-5, with 9 bases that match TRBD1. Germline loops: CDR1 LNHDA, CDR2 SQIVND (reference sequence). The J segment lost 0 bases and the V segment lost 3 bases, leaving 9 bases of the junction unmatched. The CDR3 consists of 18 residues. The CDR3 DNA reads as TGTGCCAGTAGTATCTATGGGACAGGGAGGGATAGCAATCAGCCCCAGCATTTT. It specifies CASSIYGTGRDSNQPQHF.

This chain uses TRBV5-1 with TRBJ2-1, with 8 bases aligning to TRBD2. After removal of 1 base from V and 2 bases from J, the junction contained 2 bases not matched to a gene. The CDR3 runs to 15 residues. Germline V gene lookup returns CDR1 SGHRS and CDR2 YFSETQ. CDR3 sequence: CASSLYGRAYNEQFF. CDR3 DNA sequence: TGCGCCAGCAGCTTGTACGGGAGGGCCTACAATGAGCAGTTCTTC.

V gene TRBV21-1 combines with J gene TRBJ2-1. TRBV21-1 is flagged as a pseudogene. The CDR3 consists of 13 residues. CDR3 in DNA: TGTGCCAGCAGCAAGGGGCGGGACAATGAGCAGTTCTTC. Protein product: CASSKGRDNEQFF.

This chain connects TRBV5-8 to TRBJ1-5; 9 nucleotides agree with TRBD1. This CDR3 region has 16 residues. Germline trimming cut 3 bases from V and 2 bases from J; bases unmatched to any gene: 6. CDR1 and CDR2 from the germline V gene are SGHTS and YDEGEE. CDR3 amino acids: CASSSGTGRGNQPQHF. CDR3 nucleotide sequence: TGTGCCAGCAGCTCCGGGACAGGGAGGGGCAATCAGCCCCAGCATTTT.

V and J are TRBV27 and TRBJ2-5, with TRBD1 matching 9 bases. V shed 0 bases and J 2 bases; nucleotides not matched to a gene: 7. CDR3 length: 17 residues. Looked up from germline, CDR1 is MNHEY and CDR2 is SMNVEV (reference sequence). The CDR3 DNA reads TGTGCCAGCAGTTTATCATCGGGGACAGGGCAACAAGAGACCCAGTACTTC. Translated, it gives CASSLSSGTGQQETQYF.

The chain combines TRBV7-9 with TRBJ2-5, with 9 bases that match TRBD1. This CDR3 has 17 residues. The V segment lost 0 bases and the J segment 5 bases; nucleotides outside the gene matches: 10. Germline-derived CDR1 and CDR2 are SEHNR and FQNEAQ (reference sequence). The CDR3 DNA is TGTGCCAGCAGCTTAGCGCGGGGGACAGGGCCAGTGGAGACCCAGTACTTC. Protein: CASSLARGTGPVETQYF.

This chain links TRBV5-4 with TRBJ2-1; TRBD2 is a possible D gene (7 bases). V was clipped by 0 bases and J by 2 bases, with 15 bases between them. The CDR3 has 17 residues. Germline loops: CDR1 SGHNT, CDR2 YYREEE (reference sequence). The chain's CDR3 is CASSLGAGGGAYNEQFF. As DNA, the CDR3 is TGTGCCAGCAGCTTGGGGGCGGGCGGGGGCGCCTACAATGAGCAGTTCTTC.

This chain connects TRBV5-1 to TRBJ1-3; D gene ambiguous. This CDR3 region has 14 residues. CDR1 and CDR2 (germline): SGHRS, YFSETQ. The V end was cut by 0 bases, the J end by 0 bases, with 4 bases between. The CDR3 DNA sequence: TGCGCCAGCAGCTTGGTTCTCTCTGGAAACACCATATATTTT. This gives the protein CASSLVLSGNTIYF.

The chain links TRBV2 to TRBJ1-6; tentatively, D is TRBD1 (6 bases). Germline loops: CDR1 SNHLY, CDR2 FYNNEI. This CDR3 is 13 amino acids long. Trimming removed 6 bases from V and 8 bases from J, with 11 bases in between. The CDR3 DNA reads as TGTGCCAGCAGGCGGGGGCGGGATTCACCCCTCCACTTT. Its translation is CASRRGRDSPLHF.

V is TRBV19 and J is TRBJ1-2; TRBD1 matches 7 bases. CDR1 is LNHDA, CDR2 SQIVND, per germline (reference sequence). Losses at the gene ends were 5 bases for V and 7 bases for J; bases not matched to a gene: 4. This CDR3 spans 12 amino acids. CDR3 protein: CASSDRVLGYTF. CDR3 sequence (DNA): TGTGCCAGTAGTGACAGGGTTCTTGGCTACACCTTC.

The J gene is TRBJ1-5, the V gene TRBV2; no clear D. Germline V gene lookup returns CDR1 SNHLY and CDR2 FYNNEI. With 7 bases removed from V and 4 bases from J, the gap between germline ends came to 14 bases. The CDR3 loop spans 14 amino acids. In DNA, the CDR3 is TGTGCCAGCACCGAAGTGGGAAGAAATCAGCCCCAGCATTTT. Its protein product is CASTEVGRNQPQHF. Using reference TRBV2 and TRBJ1-5 for the parts outside the CDR3, the full variable domain is EPEVTQTPSHQVTQMGQEVILRCVPISNHLYFYWYRQILGQKVEFLVSFYNNEISEKSEIFDDQFSVERPDGSNFTLKIRSTKLEDSAMYFCASTEVGRNQPQHFGDGTRLSIL.

The chain combines TRBV20-1 with TRBJ2-7, with D maybe TRBD2 (6 bases). There are 11 residues in the CDR3. Germline V lookup: CDR1 DFQATT, CDR2 SNEGSKA (reference sequence). Trimming removed 7 bases at V and 5 bases at J, with 12 bases between. The CDR3 protein is CSGVWRDEQYF. CDR3 DNA sequence: TGCAGTGGAGTTTGGAGGGACGAGCAGTACTTC.

The chain has TRBV29-1 and TRBJ1-1, with D uncertain. Per the germline V gene, CDR1 is SQVTM and CDR2 is ANQGSEA. Trimming took off 5 bases at V and 1 base at J, with 5 bases between the two ends. The CDR3 has 11 amino acids. The CDR3 protein is CSVNQNTEAFF. CDR3 bases: TGCAGCGTTAACCAGAACACTGAAGCTTTCTTT.

The CDR3 here is CASSLAIGGRDTEAFF. The CDR3 DNA sequence: TGCGCCAGCAGCTTGGCCATTGGGGGCAGGGACACTGAAGCTTTCTTT. The V gene is TRBV5-1, the J gene TRBJ1-1; the D gene is possibly TRBD1 (6 bases). Trimming removed 0 bases from V and 3 bases from J, with 15 bases in between. In germline, CDR1 is SGHRS, CDR2 YFSETQ. CDR3 length equals 16 residues.

V usage is TRBV7-9 and J usage is TRBJ2-3, with a weak D call TRBD2 (5 bases). This CDR3 has 14 residues. CDR1 and CDR2 (germline): SEHNR, FQNEAQ (reference sequence). With 8 bases removed from V and 0 bases from J, the gap between germline ends came to 12 bases. The CDR3 spells CASGLAHSTDTQYF. CDR3 nucleotides: TGTGCCAGCGGGCTAGCCCATAGCACAGATACGCAGTATTTT.